The clone carrying this T cell receptor (beta chain) was observed once. What it binds is unknown. Relative to the germline gene, one junction end is altered; a read error may explain this. Different DNA sequences within this sample yield the same CDR3. Germline V CDR1 and CDR2: SGHTA, FQGNSA. The CDR3 runs to 14 residues. The data are from a study of identifying expanded T cells in peripheral blood. Whole-study results and caveats: Differentially abundant clones: around 1.2 between replicates, about 16 at approximately 14 days, 19 to 20 at four. Across healthy donors, higher total template counts meant significantly greater approximately two-week count variance.

Collection occurred without any documented infections or immune events in donors. Data came from immunoSEQ multiplex PCR; TCRdb stores just in-frame clones and leaves some out. The table shows 100,000 to 150,000 clones, with more than 80% occurring only once. This chain connects TRBV7-2 to TRBJ1-2, with D possibly matching TRBD1 (5 bases). The sample consisted of blood. The sequence came from a person aged 18-70 years in good health. Here the CDR3 reads CASSLSREAYGYTF. CDR3 nucleotide sequence: TGCGCCAGCAGCTTAAGCAGGGAGGCCTATGGCTACACCTTC.